This T cell receptor (beta chain) appears in the sequencing data of a study of blood T cell repertoires in COVID-19. Study at large: The United States, Italy and Spain provided the acute and convalescent COVID-19 samples. The analysed material was cDNA or gDNA that came from T cells, B-cell-depleted T cells, or PBMCs.

In the original processing: Reference gene primers were amplified, and this amplification served to estimate nucleated cell counts. This table comes from immunoSEQ multiplex PCR, and its TCRdb copy is limited to in-frame clones, with some not included. V and J calls and clone size follow that table, whereas D and trimming were derived from the DNA. The table records about 76,000 clones, 82% of them present only once. The germline V gene has CDR1 SNHLY and CDR2 FYNNEI. The CDR3 is 15 residues long. V lost 4 bases and J lost 3, with 15 bases in between. The specimen sequenced was peripheral blood. J is TRBJ1-2 and V is TRBV2; tentatively, D is TRBD1 (6 bases). The receptor was derived from a human donor in a cohort sampled during active COVID-19. This chain's CDR3 is CASSATRDTHYGYTF. The CDR3 DNA reads as TGTGCCAGCAGTGCCACCCGGGACACGCACTATGGCTACACCTTC.